One sample yielded the 23 T cell receptor beta chains listed below, sequenced in a study of T cells after yellow fever vaccination. TCRdb re-called the 5' RACE reads through MiXCR, storing one row per CDR3 protein. The profile covers roughly 63,000 distinct CDR3 sequences, with 7.4% appearing a single time and less than 40% taken by the ten largest. Source: CD8+ T cells sorted from PBMCs, taken 15 days after the yellow fever booster vaccination. The receptor source for this set is a man aged 25-45 years who received the YFV17D yellow fever vaccine.

This clonotype showed up many times. The chain recombines TRBV4-2 with TRBJ1-1, with TRBD1 identical over 10 bases. Trimming at V came to 2 bases and at J to 0 bases, leaving 6 bases not matched to a gene. The germline CDR1 and CDR2 sequences are LGHNA and YNFKEQ. The CDR3 runs to 17 residues. CDR3: CASSQHTGTGVNTEAFF. The DNA of the CDR3 is TGTGCCAGCAGCCAACATACAGGGACAGGGGTGAACACTGAAGCTTTCTTT.

This clonotype was detected many times. The J gene is TRBJ1-5, the V gene TRBV5-1; TRBD1 aligns across 10 bases. CDR1 SGHRS and CDR2 YFSETQ come from the germline V gene. With 4 bases clipped from V and 5 bases from J, the junction kept 6 bases outside the gene matches. This CDR3 has 15 residues. The CDR3 DNA follows: TGCGCCAGCAGCCTCGGACAGGGGGGCGATCAGCCCCAGCATTTT. Translation: CASSLGQGGDQPQHF.

This clonotype appeared a few times. The chain is built from TRBV5-4 and TRBJ2-7, with a tentative D call TRBD2 (6 bases). Trimming removed 3 bases at V and 2 bases at J, with 18 bases between. The CDR3 contains 16 residues. Per the germline V gene, CDR1 is SGHNT and CDR2 is YYREEE (reference sequence). The CDR3 region has the DNA TGTGCCAGCAGCTCTCCGGTGGCGGGGAACCCCTACGAGCAGTACTTC. It translates to CASSSPVAGNPYEQYF.

Ten or more counts support this clonotype. V gene TRBV7-6 combines with J gene TRBJ2-5; tentative D call: TRBD2 (5 bases). The CDR3 length is 15 residues. Trimming pared 2 bases from V and 0 bases from J, leaving 10 bases between. Germline V lookup: CDR1 SGHVS, CDR2 FNYEAQ. The CDR3 sequence is CASSLSMEDQETQYF. CDR3 nucleotides: TGTGCCAGCAGCTTAAGCATGGAGGACCAAGAGACCCAGTACTTC.

This clonotype has at least ten counts. J is TRBJ1-5 and V is TRBV7-9, with 10 positions matching TRBD1. This CDR3 region has 14 residues. The germline V gene encodes CDR1 SEHNR and CDR2 FQNEAQ (reference sequence). J lost 7 bases, V lost 5 bases, and 5 bases had no gene match. The CDR3 spells CASSLDRGWQPQHF. The DNA for the CDR3 is TGTGCCAGCAGCCTGGACAGGGGGTGGCAGCCCCAGCATTTT.

This clonotype was counted at least ten times. This rearrangement joins TRBV5-1 to TRBJ2-2, with 8 bases fitting TRBD2. This CDR3 region has 16 residues. With V trimmed by 7 bases and J by 0 bases, 8 bases remained unmatched. Germline V CDR1 and CDR2: SGHRS, YFSETQ. The CDR3 sequence is CASGLTSGANTGELFF. The CDR3 region has the DNA TGCGCCAGCGGCCTAACTAGCGGAGCGAACACCGGGGAGCTGTTTTTT.

This clonotype was found many times. The chain joins TRBV2 to TRBJ2-7; D gene unclear. Germline V gene data show CDR1 as SNHLY and CDR2 as FYNNEI. This CDR3 has 16 residues. Between the trimmed V and J ends, which lost 6 bases and 2 bases, there was a span of 20 bases. CDR3 DNA sequence: TGTGCCAGCAGCCCTCTGTTGGGTTCCCATGCCTACGAGCAGTACTTC. Translated: CASSPLLGSHAYEQYF. Based on the CDR3 plus reference TRBV2 and TRBJ2-7, the full variable domain is EPEVTQTPSHQVTQMGQEVILRCVPISNHLYFYWYRQILGQKVEFLVSFYNNEISEKSEIFDDQFSVERPDGSNFTLKIRSTKLEDSAMYFCASSPLLGSHAYEQYFGPGTRLTVT.

This clonotype has a handful of counts. The rearrangement uses TRBV7-6 and TRBJ2-5; 14 nucleotides match TRBD2. V gave up 1 base and J gave up 3 bases; unmatched junction bases: 1. Germline V lookup: CDR1 SGHVS, CDR2 FNYEAQ. The CDR3 is 16 amino acids. The CDR3 sequence is CASSLGGLAGEETQYF. The CDR3 DNA is TGTGCCAGCAGCTTAGGGGGACTAGCGGGAGAAGAGACCCAGTACTTC. Full variable domain (missing parts from reference TRBV7-6 and TRBJ2-5): GAGVSQSPRYKVTKRGQDVALRCDPISGHVSLYWYRQALGQGPEFLTYFNYEAQQDKSGLPNDRFSAERPEGSISTLTIQRTEQRDSAMYRCASSLGGLAGEETQYFGPGTRLLVL.

Ten or more counts support this clonotype. The chain joins TRBV3-1 to TRBJ2-7, with D unclear. The V gene lost 1 base and the J gene lost 7 bases, with 11 bases spanning the gap. The CDR3 has 13 amino acids. Per the germline V gene, CDR1 is LGHDT and CDR2 is YNNKEL (reference sequence). CDR3 amino acids: CASSQGVTEEQYF. CDR3 DNA sequence: TGTGCCAGCAGCCAAGGTGTGACGGAGGAGCAGTACTTC.

There are many counts of this clonotype. This rearrangement joins TRBV11-2 to TRBJ2-3; TRBD1 aligns across 7 bases. Germline V gene data show CDR1 as SGHAT and CDR2 as FQNNGV. V was clipped by 5 bases and J by 5 bases; unmatched bases: 10. This CDR3 comprises 15 residues. In DNA, the CDR3 is TGTGCCAGCAGCCCGGCTGGACAGGTCGTAGATACGCAGTATTTT. Amino acid sequence: CASSPAGQVVDTQYF.

The chain carries TRBV13 and TRBJ2-3; a weak D match, TRBD2 (6 bases). From germline, CDR1 is PRHDT and CDR2 FYEKMQ (reference sequence). This CDR3 contains 14 residues. Trimming took off 7 bases at V and 6 bases at J, with 17 bases between the two ends. The chain's CDR3 is CASKPGSGPDTQYF. The CDR3 nucleotides are TGTGCCAGCAAGCCCGGAAGCGGGCCGGATACGCAGTATTTT.

This clonotype was picked up many times. The chain carries TRBV11-2 and TRBJ2-7, with D possibly matching TRBD1 (6 bases). CDR3 size: 14 residues. Germline V gene sequence: CDR1 SGHAT, CDR2 FQNNGV. Trimming pared 2 bases from V and 3 bases from J, leaving 11 bases between. CDR3 protein: CASSLSGQNYEQYF. CDR3 nucleotide sequence: TGTGCCAGCAGCTTATCCGGACAGAACTACGAGCAGTACTTC.

As regards this clonotype: A much larger clone lies a single base off, so this may be a read error. The V call is TRBV4-3, the J call TRBJ2-2, with D uncertain. Germline CDR1 LGHNA, CDR2 YSLEER. This CDR3 has 14 amino acids. V was clipped by 8 bases and J by 4 bases, with 14 bases between them. The CDR3 loop reads CASRLGDRTGELFF. The CDR3 nucleotides read TGCGCCAGCCGCCTGGGCGACCGCACCGGGGAGCTGTTTTTT.

This clonotype was seen at least ten times. The V call is TRBV4-2, the J call TRBJ2-7; 13 bases match TRBD2. V lost 0 bases, J lost 5 bases, and 7 bases stayed unmatched. Germline V CDR1 and CDR2: LGHNA, YNFKEQ. This CDR3 has 17 residues. The CDR3 loop reads CASSQESLAGGYDEQYF. In DNA, the CDR3 is TGTGCCAGCAGCCAAGAGTCACTAGCGGGAGGGTATGACGAGCAGTACTTC.

With regard to this clonotype: One base away lies a much larger clone, so this may be a sequencing read error. CDR3 sequence reads: CASSTGYHETQYF. In nucleotides, the CDR3 is TGTGCCAGCAGCACAGGGTACCATGAGACCCAGTACTTC. The chain joins TRBV27 to TRBJ2-5, with D perhaps matching TRBD1 (6 bases). This CDR3 has 13 residues. The germline gives CDR1 MNHEY, CDR2 SMNVEV (reference sequence).

Only a few counts were recorded for this clonotype. The rearrangement joins TRBV5-8 to TRBJ2-7; TRBD1 matches 8 bases. This CDR3 has 14 residues. V gave up 7 bases and J gave up 5 bases; unmatched junction bases: 11. Germline CDR1 and CDR2: SGHTS and YDEGEE. This CDR3 reads CASFKPGQVDEQYF. The CDR3, as DNA: TGTGCCAGCTTTAAACCGGGACAGGTTGACGAGCAGTACTTC.

This clonotype was counted only a few times. The chain employs TRBV12-3 or TRBV12-4 and TRBJ2-7; no clear D gene. The CDR3 extends over 12 amino acids. V lost 2 bases and J 6 bases, leaving 8 bases between the germline ends. CDR3 coding DNA: TGTGCCAGCAGTTTACTGGGATCCGAGCAGTACTTC. Amino acids: CASSLLGSEQYF.

This clonotype has at least ten counts. This chain uses TRBV5-6 with TRBJ2-1; a possible D gene is TRBD1 (5 bases). Trimming took 1 base from V and 10 from J, leaving 9 bases between them. Germline V gene lookup returns CDR1 SGHDT and CDR2 YYEEEE. The CDR3 has 12 amino acids. The CDR3 here is CASSLSAGEQFF. In DNA form, the CDR3 reads TGTGCCAGCAGCTTGTCTGCAGGGGAGCAGTTCTTC.

This clonotype was recorded many times. The rearrangement links TRBV23-1 to TRBJ1-4, with D uncertain. TRBV23-1 is an ORF for which the function is uncertain. Trimming shortened V by 2 bases and J by 6 bases, and 13 bases separated the two germline ends. This CDR3 comprises 15 residues. The CDR3 DNA reads TGCGCCAGCAGTCAAGCGGACGTCGGGGATGAAAAACTGTTTTTT. Its translation is CASSQADVGDEKLFF.

For this clonotype: Possible read error: a much larger clone is one base away. The rearrangement links TRBV18 to TRBJ2-2, with 10 bases matching TRBD2. This CDR3 contains 17 residues. Germline V lookup: CDR1 KGHSH, CDR2 LQKENI. The CDR3 loop reads CASAPPLAGEATGELFF. The DNA of the CDR3 is TGTGCCAGCGCACCACCCCTAGCGGGAGAAGCCACCGGGGAGCTGTTTTTT.

Of note for this clonotype: This may come from a read error, since a much larger clone is one base off. The chain carries TRBV15 and TRBJ2-7; perhaps TRBD2 as D (5 bases). This CDR3 region has 14 residues. Germline V gene sequence: CDR1 LNHNV, CDR2 YYDKDF (reference sequence). The CDR3 sequence is CATSMVPGDYEHYF. The CDR3 DNA reads as TGTGCCACCAGCATGGTGCCAGGCGACTACGAGCACTACTTC.

This clonotype was seen repeatedly, ten times or more. V and J are TRBV4-3 and TRBJ2-1; D is ambiguous. V gave up 1 base and J gave up 6 bases, with 10 bases separating them. The CDR3 spans 14 residues. Per germline, CDR1 LGHNA and CDR2 YSLEER. CDR3 sequence: CASSQGVGGNEQFF. The DNA for the CDR3 is TGCGCCAGCAGCCAAGGGGTGGGCGGCAATGAGCAGTTCTTC.

This clonotype was counted at least ten times. The rearrangement links TRBV15 to TRBJ2-3, with D uncertain. Germline CDR1 and CDR2: LNHNV and YYDKDF (reference sequence). The CDR3 has 15 amino acids. V was shortened by 2 bases and J by 6 bases, with 15 bases between the two germline ends. CDR3 protein: CATSRWGGNMDTQYF. As DNA, the CDR3 is TGTGCCACCAGCAGATGGGGTGGCAACATGGATACGCAGTATTTT.